Shown below are 3 T cell receptor beta chains from a single sample sequenced in a study of T cells expressing NK-cell markers (dated by TCRdb to 2020 to 2022). The library was produced with 5' RACE. Sequencing was carried out with an Illumina HiSeq 2000. Following reprocessing of the reads by TCRdb, the data hold one row per CDR3 protein sequence and no DNA is available. The table for this sample records about half a million distinct CDR3 sequences. The leading ten clones occupy almost 1.5% of the sample. Sequences were obtained from blood T cells: a sorted CD56 or NKG2C T cell subset, CD4+ or CD8+ T cells, or bulk PBMC T cells (not recorded which). These receptors came from a woman aged 45-65 years in good health. Donor details come from another sample of the same person, matched by shared clones.

This chain uses TRBV4-1 with TRBJ2-5. The CDR3 is 15 residues long. Per the germline V gene, CDR1 is MGHRA and CDR2 is YSYEKL. The CDR3 loop reads CASSRGPSNGETQYF.

The chain carries TRBV9 and TRBJ2-1; TCRdb picks TRBD2, but there is no DNA to check that call. The CDR3 has 15 amino acids. Germline assignment: CDR1 SGDLS and CDR2 YYNGEE. Here the CDR3 reads CASSVVSGGNNEQFF.

This sequence joins TRBV19 and TRBJ1-1; the D gene TCRdb calls, TRBD1, cannot be checked with no DNA. Germline lookup yields CDR1 LNHDA and CDR2 SQIVND (reference sequence). This CDR3 has 15 residues. This chain's CDR3 is CASSIGGQINTEAFF.